Following are 19 T cell receptor beta chains from one sample sequenced in a study of blood T cell repertoires in COVID-19. Using immunoSEQ multiplex PCR, the repertoire was profiled, and TCRdb retains in-frame clones only, with some absent. Among under 150,000 clones listed, around three quarters were seen once. Sequences were obtained from peripheral blood. The receptors stem from a human donor in a cohort sampled during active COVID-19.

V gene TRBV11-2 combines with J gene TRBJ1-2; TRBD1 might be the D (5 bases). From germline, CDR1 is SGHAT and CDR2 FQNNGV. The CDR3 runs to 14 residues. Between the trimmed V and J ends, which lost 0 bases and 6 bases, there was a span of 11 bases. CDR3 sequence (DNA): TGTGCCAGCAGCTTAGACTTGACAGCTCATGGCTACACCTTC. It is translated as CASSLDLTAHGYTF.

V and J are TRBV4-1 and TRBJ2-1; TRBD2 aligns across 7 bases. Germline assignment: CDR1 MGHRA and CDR2 YSYEKL. Trimming took 4 bases from V and 2 from J; bases not matched to a gene: 8. The CDR3 has 16 residues. The CDR3 is CASSPSGGRPYNEQFF. Here the CDR3 DNA reads TGCGCCAGCAGCCCATCGGGGGGAAGGCCCTACAATGAGCAGTTCTTC.

This clone showed up just a few times. V gene TRBV27 combines with J gene TRBJ1-6, with a possible D match to TRBD1 (5 bases). The CDR3 runs 13 residues. Per germline, CDR1 MNHEY and CDR2 SMNVEV (reference sequence). V lost 4 bases and J lost 6, with 7 bases in between. CDR3 sequence: CASSWQGNSPLHF. In DNA form, the CDR3 reads TGTGCCAGCAGTTGGCAGGGTAATTCACCCCTCCACTTT.

V and J are TRBV6-1 and TRBJ2-7; D not resolved. V lost 1 base to trimming and J lost 3 bases, with 10 bases between them. The CDR3 consists of 14 residues. Germline CDR1 is MNHNS and CDR2 is SASEGT. CDR3 nucleotide sequence: TGTGCCAGCAGTGAAGGTGTCACCAGCTACGAGCAGTACTTC. Protein product: CASSEGVTSYEQYF.

This clone showed up just a few times. The DNA for the CDR3 is TGTGCCAGCAGCCGATGGGCAGCGGGGACCTTCTACGAGCAGTACTTC. It codes for CASSRWAAGTFYEQYF. J is TRBJ2-7 and V is TRBV7-9, with 7 positions matching TRBD2. Losses at the gene ends were 5 bases for V and 3 bases for J; bases not matched to a gene: 13. The CDR3 totals 16 residues. CDR1 is SEHNR and CDR2 is FQNEAQ in the germline V gene (reference sequence).

The chain combines TRBV3-1 (or the pseudogene TRBV3-2) with TRBJ2-5, with D tentatively TRBD2 (6 bases). Looked up from germline, CDR1 is LGHDT and CDR2 is YNNKEL (reference sequence). V dropped 1 base and J dropped 9 bases, with 15 bases sitting between them. The CDR3 runs to 14 residues. Here the CDR3 DNA reads TGTGCCAGCAGCCAAGTCGAAACCTCGGGGGCCCAGTACTTC. Amino acid sequence: CASSQVETSGAQYF.

This rearrangement joins TRBV27 to TRBJ2-1; D is unclear. The germline V gene has CDR1 MNHEY and CDR2 SMNVEV (reference sequence). The CDR3 has 15 residues. Trimming removed 3 bases at V and 0 bases at J, with 9 bases between. CDR3 residues: CASSLGRLSYNEQFF. The CDR3 DNA sequence: TGTGCCAGCAGTTTGGGCAGGCTCTCCTACAATGAGCAGTTCTTC.

The chain has TRBV27 and TRBJ2-7; D possibly corresponds to TRBD1 (6 bases). Germline V gene lookup returns CDR1 MNHEY and CDR2 SMNVEV (reference sequence). Trimming stripped 3 bases from V and 3 bases from J, with 9 bases between. There are 13 residues in the CDR3. CDR3 protein: CASSLGRGYEQYF. The CDR3 coding sequence is TGTGCCAGCAGTTTGGGCAGGGGCTACGAGCAGTACTTC.

The genes are TRBV11-2 and TRBJ2-5, with D perhaps matching TRBD1 (5 bases). Per germline, CDR1 SGHAT and CDR2 FQNNGV. Deletions cut 5 bases from V and 1 base from J, with 20 bases between. This CDR3 spans 17 amino acids. The CDR3 reads CASSPTGGMGLQETQYF. The DNA of the CDR3 is TGTGCCAGCAGCCCAACGGGTGGCATGGGGCTCCAAGAGACCCAGTACTTC.

V and J are TRBV10-1 and TRBJ2-3; TRBD2 agrees at 10 bases. V gave up 3 bases and J gave up 6 bases; unmatched junction bases: 6. Germline V gives CDR1 WNHNN, CDR2 SYGVQD (reference sequence). The CDR3 is 15 amino acids. CDR3: CASSDKGLALDTQYF. DNA of the CDR3: TGCGCCAGCAGTGATAAGGGACTAGCGCTTGATACGCAGTATTTT.

The chain employs TRBV5-6 and TRBJ1-6; D remains unclear. This CDR3 region has 16 residues. Germline CDR1 and CDR2: SGHDT and YYEEEE. The V end lost 2 bases, the J end lost 0 bases, and 9 bases lay between the germline ends. The CDR3 DNA is TGTGCCAGCAGCTTCACAACAAGCTCCTATAATTCACCCCTCCACTTT. This gives the protein CASSFTTSSYNSPLHF. Filled out from reference TRBV5-6 and TRBJ1-6, the complete variable domain reads DAGVTQSPTHLIKTRGQQVTLRCSPKSGHDTVSWYQQALGQGPQFIFQYYEEEERQRGNFPDRFSGHQFPNYSSELNVNALLLGDSALYLCASSFTTSSYNSPLHFGNGTRLTVT.

The J gene is TRBJ1-4, the V gene TRBV9; tentative D call: TRBD1 (6 bases). V was pared by 5 bases and J by 5 bases, with 13 bases between. The CDR3 runs 14 residues. Germline V gives CDR1 SGDLS, CDR2 YYNGEE. The CDR3 DNA reads TGTGCCAGCAGTGTGACAGGAGAAAATGAAAAACTGTTTTTT. As protein: CASSVTGENEKLFF.

The chain combines TRBV5-5 with TRBJ2-7, with TRBD1 identical over 8 bases. The CDR3 has 16 residues. The trim removed 2 bases at V and 3 bases at J, leaving 10 bases unmatched. Looked up from germline, CDR1 is SGHKS and CDR2 is YYEKEE (reference sequence). CDR3 residues: CASSLKRTGSGYEQYF. The CDR3 DNA is TGTGCCAGCAGCTTAAAACGGACAGGGTCAGGCTACGAGCAGTACTTC.

The V call is TRBV2, the J call TRBJ2-7, with D maybe TRBD1 (5 bases). The germline V gene has CDR1 SNHLY and CDR2 FYNNEI. The CDR3 is 13 amino acids. Trimming took off 11 bases at V and 7 bases at J, with 21 bases between the two ends. The CDR3 spells CAALDTAEREQYF. CDR3 DNA: TGTGCCGCCCTGGACACGGCCGAGAGGGAGCAGTACTTC. The full variable domain, rest sourced from reference TRBV2 and TRBJ2-7, is EPEVTQTPSHQVTQMGQEVILRCVPISNHLYFYWYRQILGQKVEFLVSFYNNEISEKSEIFDDQFSVERPDGSNFTLKIRSTKLEDSAMYFCAALDTAEREQYFGPGTRLTVT.

The CDR3 region is CASRPVSGATQYF. In DNA, the CDR3 is TGTGCAAGTCGCCCAGTTAGCGGAGCTACGCAGTATTTT. V usage is TRBV12-2 and J usage is TRBJ2-3; no DNA check was done on the table's D call, TRBD2. TRBV12-2 is a known pseudogene. The CDR3 covers 13 residues.

The chain combines TRBV21-1 with TRBJ1-1; the DNA was not used to check the table's D call, TRBD1. TRBV21-1 is a pseudogene locus. The CDR3 is made up of 13 amino acids. The CDR3 protein is CASSKTASPEAFF. The CDR3 DNA reads as TGTGCCAGCAGCAAGACAGCCAGCCCTGAAGCTTTCTTT.

V and J are TRBV4-1 and TRBJ1-4; 10 nucleotides line up with TRBD1. Germline assignment: CDR1 MGHRA and CDR2 YSYEKL. The junction had 5 bases not matched to a gene; V was cut back by 1 base and J by 6 bases. This CDR3 is built from 16 residues. CDR3 DNA: TGCGCCAGCAGCCAAGGGACCGGGACAGGGGATGAAAAACTGTTTTTT. Its translation: CASSQGTGTGDEKLFF.

V usage is TRBV5-6 and J usage is TRBJ2-3; tentative D call: TRBD2 (6 bases). Germline values: CDR1 SGHDT, CDR2 YYEEEE. This CDR3 has 13 amino acids. The V and J ends lost 7 bases and 0 bases respectively, with 9 bases between them. CDR3 amino acids: CASGGGSTDTQYF. For the CDR3, the DNA is TGTGCCAGCGGGGGAGGTAGCACAGATACGCAGTATTTT. Drawing the rest from reference TRBV5-6 and TRBJ2-3, the complete variable domain is DAGVTQSPTHLIKTRGQQVTLRCSPKSGHDTVSWYQQALGQGPQFIFQYYEEEERQRGNFPDRFSGHQFPNYSSELNVNALLLGDSALYLCASGGGSTDTQYFGPGTRLTVL.

The gene calls are TRBV2 and TRBJ1-3, with 9 bases fitting TRBD1. CDR3 length: 15 amino acids. With 6 bases clipped from V and 4 bases from J, the junction kept 7 bases outside the gene matches. Germline V gene data show CDR1 as SNHLY and CDR2 as FYNNEI. The CDR3 DNA reads TGTGCCAGCAGATTACAGGGGGCGCAGGGAAACACCATATATTTT. As protein: CASRLQGAQGNTIYF.